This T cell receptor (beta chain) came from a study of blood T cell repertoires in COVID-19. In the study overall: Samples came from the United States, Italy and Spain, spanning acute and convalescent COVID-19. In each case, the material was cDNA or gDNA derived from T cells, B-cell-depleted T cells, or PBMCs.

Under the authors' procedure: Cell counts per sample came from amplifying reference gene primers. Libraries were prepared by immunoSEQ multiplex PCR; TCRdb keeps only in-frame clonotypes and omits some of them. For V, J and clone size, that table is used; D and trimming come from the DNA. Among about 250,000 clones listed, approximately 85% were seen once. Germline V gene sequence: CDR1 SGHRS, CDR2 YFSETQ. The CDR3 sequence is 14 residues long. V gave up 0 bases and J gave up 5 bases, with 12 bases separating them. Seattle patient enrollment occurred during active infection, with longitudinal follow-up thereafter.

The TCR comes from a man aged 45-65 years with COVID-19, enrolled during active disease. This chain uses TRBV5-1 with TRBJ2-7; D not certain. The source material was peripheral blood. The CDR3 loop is CASSLDSLVDEQYF. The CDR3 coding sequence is TGCGCCAGCAGCTTGGATTCTTTAGTCGACGAGCAGTACTTC.